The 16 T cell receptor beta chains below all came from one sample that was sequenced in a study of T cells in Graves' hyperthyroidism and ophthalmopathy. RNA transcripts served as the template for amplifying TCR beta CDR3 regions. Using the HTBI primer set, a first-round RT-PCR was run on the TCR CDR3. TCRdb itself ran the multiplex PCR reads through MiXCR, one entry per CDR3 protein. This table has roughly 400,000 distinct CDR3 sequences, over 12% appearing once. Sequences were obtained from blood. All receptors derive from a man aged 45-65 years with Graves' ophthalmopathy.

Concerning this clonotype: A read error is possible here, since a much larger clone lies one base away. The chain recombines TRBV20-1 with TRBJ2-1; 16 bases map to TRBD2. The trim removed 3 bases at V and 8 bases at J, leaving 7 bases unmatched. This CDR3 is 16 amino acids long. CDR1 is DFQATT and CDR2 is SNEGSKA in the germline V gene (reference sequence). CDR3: CSASRGLAGGRYEQFF. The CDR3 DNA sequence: TGCAGTGCTAGCCGGGGACTAGCGGGAGGGCGCTATGAGCAGTTCTTC.

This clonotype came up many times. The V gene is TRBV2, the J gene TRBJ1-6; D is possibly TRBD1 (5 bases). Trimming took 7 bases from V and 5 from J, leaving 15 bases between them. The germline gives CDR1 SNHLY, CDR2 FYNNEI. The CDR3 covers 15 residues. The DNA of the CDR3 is TGTGCCAGCAACGCGCAGGGCGACCATAATTCACCCCTCCACTTT. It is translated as CASNAQGDHNSPLHF. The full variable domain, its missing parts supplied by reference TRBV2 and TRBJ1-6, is EPEVTQTPSHQVTQMGQEVILRCVPISNHLYFYWYRQILGQKVEFLVSFYNNEISEKSEIFDDQFSVERPDGSNFTLKIRSTKLEDSAMYFCASNAQGDHNSPLHFGNGTRLTVT.

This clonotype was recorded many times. The CDR3 here is CSARNNEQFF. The CDR3 DNA reads TGCAGTGCCCGCAACAATGAGCAGTTCTTC. The chain couples TRBV20-1 to TRBJ2-1; D remains ambiguous. This CDR3 region has 10 residues. Germline V lookup: CDR1 DFQATT, CDR2 SNEGSKA (reference sequence). Trimming took off 6 bases at V and 5 bases at J, with 5 bases between the two ends.

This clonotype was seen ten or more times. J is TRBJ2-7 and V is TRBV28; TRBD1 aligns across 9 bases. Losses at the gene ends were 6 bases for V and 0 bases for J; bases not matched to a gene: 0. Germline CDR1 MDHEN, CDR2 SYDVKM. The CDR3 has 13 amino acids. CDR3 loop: CASRTGGSYEQYF. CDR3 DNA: TGTGCCAGCAGGACAGGGGGCTCCTACGAGCAGTACTTC.

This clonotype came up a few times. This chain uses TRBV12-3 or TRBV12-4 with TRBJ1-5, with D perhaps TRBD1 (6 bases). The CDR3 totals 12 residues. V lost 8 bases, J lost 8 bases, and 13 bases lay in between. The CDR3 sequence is CASGGGREPQHF. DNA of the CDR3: TGTGCCAGCGGGGGGGGCCGGGAGCCCCAGCATTTT.

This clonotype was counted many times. CDR3 DNA sequence: TGTGCCAGCACGATTACAGGGGAAGGTCAGCCCCAGCATTTT. Translated, it gives CASTITGEGQPQHF. V usage is TRBV12-3 or TRBV12-4 and J usage is TRBJ1-5; 7 positions match TRBD1. The CDR3 spans 14 residues. V shed 7 bases and J 6 bases; nucleotides not matched to a gene: 9.

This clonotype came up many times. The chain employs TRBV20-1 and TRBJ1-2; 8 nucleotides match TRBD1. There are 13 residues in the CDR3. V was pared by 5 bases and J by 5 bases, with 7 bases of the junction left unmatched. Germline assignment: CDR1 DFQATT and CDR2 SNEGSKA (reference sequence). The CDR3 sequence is CSAPDRGGYGYTF. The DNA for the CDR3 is TGCAGTGCTCCTGACAGGGGTGGTTATGGCTACACCTTC.

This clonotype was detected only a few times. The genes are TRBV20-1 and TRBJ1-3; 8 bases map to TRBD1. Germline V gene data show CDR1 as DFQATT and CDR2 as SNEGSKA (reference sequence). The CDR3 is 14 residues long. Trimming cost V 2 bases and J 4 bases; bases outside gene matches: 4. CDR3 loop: CSARRAGGGNTIYF. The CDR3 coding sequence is TGCAGTGCTAGACGAGCAGGGGGCGGAAACACCATATATTTT.

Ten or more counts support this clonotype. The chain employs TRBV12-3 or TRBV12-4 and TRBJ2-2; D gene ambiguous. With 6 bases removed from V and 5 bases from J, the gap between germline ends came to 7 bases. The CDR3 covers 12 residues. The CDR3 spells CASSRPTGELFF. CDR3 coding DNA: TGTGCCAGCAGCCGACCGACCGGGGAGCTGTTTTTT.

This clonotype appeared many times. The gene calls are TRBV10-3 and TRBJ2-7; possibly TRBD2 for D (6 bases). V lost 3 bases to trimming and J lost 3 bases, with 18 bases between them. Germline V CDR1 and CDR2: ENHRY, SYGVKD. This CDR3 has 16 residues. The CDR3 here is CAISEGAGGLSYEQYF. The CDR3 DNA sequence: TGTGCCATCAGTGAAGGTGCCGGAGGGCTGAGCTACGAGCAGTACTTC.

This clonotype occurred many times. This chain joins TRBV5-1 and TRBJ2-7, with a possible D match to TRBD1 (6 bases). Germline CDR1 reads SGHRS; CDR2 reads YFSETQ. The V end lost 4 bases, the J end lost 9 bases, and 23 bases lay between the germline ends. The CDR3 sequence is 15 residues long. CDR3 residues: CASSPIRDTTDGQYF. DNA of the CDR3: TGCGCCAGCAGCCCCATACGGGACACAACTGATGGGCAGTACTTC.

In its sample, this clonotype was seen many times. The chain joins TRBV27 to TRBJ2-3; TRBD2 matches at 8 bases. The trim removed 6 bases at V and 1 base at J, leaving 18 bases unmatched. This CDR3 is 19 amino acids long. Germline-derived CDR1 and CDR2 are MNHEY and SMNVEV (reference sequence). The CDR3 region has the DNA TGTGCCAGCAGCCGTCCGGGGGGGAGGACATTTAGGGGCACAGATACGCAGTATTTT. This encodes CASSRPGGRTFRGTDTQYF.

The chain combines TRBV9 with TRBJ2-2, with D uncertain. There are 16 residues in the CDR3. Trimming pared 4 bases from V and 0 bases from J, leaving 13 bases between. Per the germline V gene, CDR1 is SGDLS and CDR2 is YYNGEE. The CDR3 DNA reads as TGTGCCAGCAGCTTCTTGGACCCCCCGAACACCGGGGAGCTGTTTTTT. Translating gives CASSFLDPPNTGELFF.

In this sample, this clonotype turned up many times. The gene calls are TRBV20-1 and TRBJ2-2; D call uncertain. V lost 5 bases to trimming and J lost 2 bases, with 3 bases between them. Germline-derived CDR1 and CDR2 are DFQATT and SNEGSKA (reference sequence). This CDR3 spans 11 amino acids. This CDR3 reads CSALNTGELFF. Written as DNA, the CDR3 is TGCAGTGCTCTAAACACCGGGGAGCTGTTTTTT.

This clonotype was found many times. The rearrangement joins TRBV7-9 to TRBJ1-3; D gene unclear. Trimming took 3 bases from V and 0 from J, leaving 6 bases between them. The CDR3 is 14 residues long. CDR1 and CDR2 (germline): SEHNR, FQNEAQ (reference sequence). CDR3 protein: CASSFHNSGNTIYF. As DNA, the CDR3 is TGTGCCAGCAGCTTCCACAACTCTGGAAACACCATATATTTT.

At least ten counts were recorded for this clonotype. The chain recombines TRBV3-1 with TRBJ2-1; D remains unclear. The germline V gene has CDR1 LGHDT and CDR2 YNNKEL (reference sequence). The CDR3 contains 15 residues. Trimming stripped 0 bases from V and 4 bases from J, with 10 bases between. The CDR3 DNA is TGTGCCAGCAGCCAAGATAAGAATCAATACAATGAGCAGTTCTTC. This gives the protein CASSQDKNQYNEQFF.